This is a list of T cell receptor beta chains from one sample in a study of post-analysis software for immune sequencing data. Each CDR3 protein is one row after TCRdb ran MiXCR on the PCR reads. The top ten clones hold roughly 4.4% of a sample with about 810,000 distinct CDR3 sequences, roughly half of them seen once. Sequences were obtained from blood. The receptors were sampled from a girl between 10 and 17 years old with multiple sclerosis. The CDR3 runs from the conserved cysteine through the conserved F or W. A D gene is named only where the DNA matches it firmly. The size of a clone is reported for some rows only, either as once, few or many, or as a class for expanded clones.

d_call,v_call,clone_size,cdr3_length,j_call,cdr3_aa,cdr3_nt
-,TRBV18,-,15,TRBJ1-2,CASSPSRGANYGYTF,TGTGCCAGCTCACCATCCAGGGGAGCTAACTATGGCTACACCTTC
-,TRBV4-3,-,14,TRBJ2-3,CASSRLGITDTQYF,TGCGCCAGCAGTCGATTGGGCATTACAGATACGCAGTATTTT
-,TRBV4-1,few,13,TRBJ2-7,CASSPTKYYEQYF,TGCGCCAGCAGCCCAACTAAGTACTACGAGCAGTACTTC
TRBD2,TRBV7-2,-,19,TRBJ2-7,CASSHDTSGGSVRYNEQYF,TGTGCCAGCAGCCACGATACTAGCGGGGGATCAGTTCGGTATAATGAGCAGTACTTC
-,TRBV11-2,-,17,TRBJ2-5,CASSFTGTFLGPETQYF,TGTGCCAGCAGTTTTACGGGGACCTTTCTGGGGCCGGAGACCCAGTACTTC
-,TRBV3-1,once,14,TRBJ1-2,CASSPLEGLYGYTF,TGTGCCAGCAGCCCCCTAGAGGGGCTCTATGGCTACACCTTC
TRBD1,TRBV2,-,14,TRBJ2-7,CASKLQGESYEQYF,TGTGCCAGCAAACTTCAGGGGGAGTCCTACGAGCAGTACTTC
TRBD2,TRBV9,-,16,TRBJ2-1,CAGSVASGGPYNEQFF,TGTGCCGGCAGCGTAGCCAGCGGGGGACCCTACAATGAGCAGTTCTTC
TRBD2,TRBV5-1,-,15,TRBJ2-5,CASSGSGGVQGTQYF,TGCGCCAGCAGCGGAAGCGGGGGGGTTCAAGGGACCCAGTACTTC
TRBD1,TRBV20-1,-,14,TRBJ1-5,CSARVADRDQPQHF,TGCAGTGCTAGAGTGGCGGACAGGGACCAGCCCCAGCATTTT
TRBD1,TRBV27,few,15,TRBJ2-7,CASSSADRALYEQYF,TGTGCCAGCAGTTCGGCAGACAGGGCTCTATACGAGCAGTACTTC
TRBD1,TRBV9,few,15,TRBJ2-5,CASSGAGTAQETQYF,TGTGCCAGCAGCGGCGCCGGGACAGCTCAAGAGACCCAGTACTTC
-,TRBV20-1,-,15,TRBJ1-2,CSARAPGTGTYGYTF,TGCAGTGCTAGAGCGCCCGGGACTGGTACTTATGGCTACACCTTC
TRBD1,TRBV29-1,few,13,TRBJ2-7,CSVETVDRDEQYF,TGCAGCGTTGAAACCGTAGACAGGGACGAGCAGTACTTC
-,TRBV27,-,17,TRBJ2-1,CASSPLPQGGRSNGQFF,TGTGCCAGCAGTCCACTACCTCAGGGTGGACGTAGTAATGGGCAGTTCTTC
-,TRBV6-1,-,13,TRBJ2-7,CASELSGNHEQYF,TGTGCCAGCGAGCTTTCCGGAAACCACGAGCAGTACTTC
TRBD1,TRBV29-1,-,12,TRBJ2-1,CSVEGQGGEQFF,TGCAGCGTTGAGGGACAGGGTGGTGAGCAGTTCTTC
-,TRBV28,-,13,TRBJ2-7,CASSLDEAYEQYF,TGTGCCAGCAGCCTTGACGAAGCCTACGAGCAGTACTTC
-,TRBV20-1,-,12,TRBJ2-7,CSARVPRGEQYF,TGCAGTGCTAGAGTCCCGCGGGGCGAGCAGTACTTC
-,TRBV12-3/TRBV12-4,-,13,TRBJ2-1,CASRPGQNNEQFF,TGTGCCAGCAGACCGGGACAAAACAATGAGCAGTTCTTC
-,TRBV20-1,-,12,TRBJ2-4,CSAREPQNIQYF,TGCAGTGCTAGAGAACCACAAAACATTCAGTACTTC
TRBD2,TRBV7-2,few,15,TRBJ2-1,CASSLVIAGYNEQFF,TGTGCCAGCAGCTTAGTCATAGCGGGGTACAATGAGCAGTTCTTC
TRBD2,TRBV2,-,16,TRBJ2-1,CASSFGLAGGRNEQFF,TGTGCCAGCAGTTTCGGACTAGCGGGAGGGAGGAATGAGCAGTTCTTC
TRBD2,TRBV5-6,-,17,TRBJ2-7,CASSLGPTWREDREQYF,TGTGCCAGCAGCTTGGGCCCTACGTGGCGGGAGGATCGGGAGCAGTACTTC
TRBD2,TRBV7-3,-,13,TRBJ2-5,CASSWGLLGTQYF,TGTGCCAGCAGCTGGGGACTATTAGGGACCCAGTACTTC
TRBD2,TRBV19,-,13,TRBJ2-1,CASSMGGRVRQFF,TGTGCCAGTAGTATGGGCGGGAGAGTTCGGCAGTTCTTC
TRBD2,TRBV5-1,few,15,TRBJ2-7,CASSENSGSAYEQYF,TGCGCCAGCAGCGAAAATAGCGGGAGCGCCTACGAGCAGTACTTC
-,TRBV10-3,few,14,TRBJ2-7,CAISESLLGFEQYF,TGTGCCATCAGTGAGTCTTTATTAGGGTTCGAGCAGTACTTC
-,TRBV21-1,-,19,TRBJ2-4,CASSYNGLAGGLGLNIQYF,TGTGCCAGCAGCTATAACGGGCTAGCGGGGGGCCTTGGGTTGAACATTCAGTACTTC
-,TRBV7-3,-,11,TRBJ2-1,CASGSYNEQFF,TGTGCTAGTGGTTCGTACAACGAGCAGTTCTTC
TRBD2,TRBV20-1,-,15,TRBJ2-1,CSARTGLAGANEQFF,TGCAGTGCTAGAACGGGACTAGCGGGTGCCAATGAGCAGTTCTTC
-,TRBV28,-,12,TRBJ1-1,CASLKGLTEAFF,TGTGCCAGCCTTAAGGGCCTCACTGAAGCTTTCTTT
-,TRBV7-3,-,13,TRBJ2-3,CASSLRYPDTQYF,TGTGCCAGCAGCTTAAGGTATCCAGATACGCAGTATTTT
-,TRBV9,-,15,TRBJ2-7,CASSASPGGRSEQYF,TGTGCCAGCAGCGCTTCCCCAGGGGGGAGATCCGAGCAGTACTTC
TRBD1,TRBV18,few,13,TRBJ1-2,CASSYTGDYGYTF,TGTGCCAGCTCATATACAGGGGACTATGGCTACACCTTC
-,TRBV20-1,-,13,TRBJ1-6,CSARSNTGSPLHF,TGCAGTGCTAGATCAAACACGGGATCACCCCTCCACTTT
TRBD1,TRBV12-5,once,16,TRBJ2-1,CASGLIGTGVYNEQFF,TGTGCTAGTGGTTTGATAGGGACAGGCGTTTACAATGAGCAGTTCTTC
-,TRBV5-6,once,15,TRBJ2-7,CASSRDFSSYNEQYF,TGTGCCAGCAGCCGGGACTTCAGCTCCTACAATGAGCAGTACTTC
TRBD2,TRBV20-1,-,14,TRBJ2-1,CSASSGAPSNEQFF,TGCAGTGCTTCTAGCGGGGCACCGAGCAATGAGCAGTTCTTC
-,TRBV12-3/TRBV12-4,-,13,TRBJ2-2,CASRLDGTGELFF,TGTGCCAGCAGGCTCGACGGAACCGGGGAGCTGTTTTTT
-,TRBV29-1,-,12,TRBJ2-5,CSVVGGRETQYF,TGCAGCGTTGTTGGTGGGCGGGAGACCCAGTACTTC
-,TRBV7-7,few,13,TRBJ2-1,CASSLDVYNEQFF,TGTGCTAGCAGCTTAGATGTTTACAATGAGCAGTTCTTC
TRBD1,TRBV5-6,few,14,TRBJ1-5,CASSLRTGYQPQHF,TGTGCCAGCAGCTTGAGGACAGGGTATCAGCCCCAGCATTTT
-,TRBV5-1,-,16,TRBJ2-3,CASSLGPARGTDTQYF,TGCGCCAGCAGCCTGGGACCCGCGCGGGGCACAGATACGCAGTATTTT
TRBD1,TRBV29-1,few,13,TRBJ2-7,CSYRDSPSYEQYF,TGCAGCTACCGGGACAGTCCTTCCTACGAGCAGTACTTC
-,TRBV12-3/TRBV12-4,-,16,TRBJ2-7,CASSPGQRDLSYEQYF,TGTGCCAGCAGCCCCGGGCAGCGCGATCTCTCCTACGAGCAGTACTTC